These 28 T cell receptor beta chains were sequenced from one sample in a study of T cells in Graves' hyperthyroidism and ophthalmopathy. RNA transcripts provided the source from which TCR beta CDR3 regions were amplified. Primed by the HTBI set, a first-round RT-PCR was run on the TCR CDR3. TCRdb re-called the multiplex PCR reads through MiXCR, storing one row per CDR3 protein. The sample records roughly 250,000 distinct CDR3 sequences, approximately 16% being singletons. Source material: blood. The receptors come from a woman aged 18 to 35 with Graves' ophthalmopathy.

This clonotype showed up many times. This chain connects TRBV28 to TRBJ2-7, with TRBD1 matching over 7 bases. V gave up 6 bases and J gave up 3 bases; unmatched junction bases: 11. The CDR3 consists of 15 residues. Germline V lookup: CDR1 MDHEN, CDR2 SYDVKM. The DNA for the CDR3 is TGTGCCAGCAGACCAAGGGGGCGAGACGGCTACGAGCAGTACTTC. It is translated as CASRPRGRDGYEQYF.

This clonotype was counted ten times or more. V usage is TRBV5-6 and J usage is TRBJ1-2, with 7 bases fitting TRBD1. J lost 4 bases, V lost 4 bases, and 7 bases had no gene match. Germline assignment: CDR1 SGHDT and CDR2 YYEEEE. The CDR3 is 14 residues long. CDR3 sequence: CASSVGTATYGYTF. CDR3 in DNA: TGTGCCAGCAGCGTCGGGACAGCCACCTATGGCTACACCTTC.

The rearrangement uses TRBV4-1 and TRBJ1-4; TRBD1 is a possible D gene (6 bases). Per the germline V gene, CDR1 is MGHRA and CDR2 is YSYEKL. Trimming pared 4 bases from V and 7 bases from J, leaving 19 bases between. There are 16 residues in the CDR3. The CDR3 reads CASSLLAGGLGEKLFF. In nucleotides, the CDR3 is TGCGCCAGCAGCCTCCTGGCGGGGGGGCTTGGTGAAAAACTGTTTTTT.

This chain joins TRBV18 and TRBJ1-1; D possibly corresponds to TRBD1 (6 bases). Germline V gives CDR1 KGHSH, CDR2 LQKENI. Trimming left V 8 bases short and J 4 bases short, with 23 bases between. The CDR3 runs 16 residues. CDR3 region: CASRSYPGQGPTEAFF. As DNA, the CDR3 is TGTGCCAGCAGATCCTACCCAGGGCAGGGGCCCACTGAAGCTTTCTTT.

This clonotype was seen many times. V usage is TRBV24-1 and J usage is TRBJ2-3, with D possibly TRBD2 on 6 matching bases. The CDR3 loop spans 14 amino acids. Between the trimmed V and J ends, which lost 9 bases and 0 bases, there was a span of 12 bases. Germline assignment: CDR1 KGHDR and CDR2 SFDVKD. The CDR3 reads CATRAGTSTDTQYF. The CDR3 coding sequence is TGTGCCACCCGGGCGGGGACTAGCACAGATACGCAGTATTTT.

A note on this clonotype: Since the CDR3 does not end with the conserved phenylalanine or tryptophan, this likely comes from a read error. The chain carries TRBV6-1 and TRBJ1-5; possibly TRBD1 for D (6 bases). This CDR3 spans 16 amino acids. From germline, CDR1 is MNHNS and CDR2 SASEGT. V was shortened by 0 bases and J by 4 bases, with 13 bases between the two germline ends. In DNA, the CDR3 is TGTGCCAGCAGTGAAGCGGGGGGAGGGGGTAATCAGCCCCAGCATCTT. Translating it yields CASSEAGGGGNQPQHL.

The chain has TRBV20-1 and TRBJ1-5; no clear D. The germline V gene has CDR1 DFQATT and CDR2 SNEGSKA (reference sequence). Trimming cost V 0 bases and J 5 bases, with 14 bases left between them. The CDR3 extends over 15 amino acids. CDR3 sequence: CSARDQGGPYQPQHF. CDR3 DNA: TGCAGTGCTAGAGATCAAGGTGGGCCCTATCAGCCCCAGCATTTT.

The CDR3: CASSVDRVVTGELFF. The CDR3 region has the DNA TGTGCCAGCAGCGTAGACAGGGTGGTAACCGGGGAGCTGTTTTTT. The chain combines TRBV9 with TRBJ2-2; D might be TRBD1 (6 bases). Germline lookup yields CDR1 SGDLS and CDR2 YYNGEE. The V end was cut by 0 bases, the J end by 5 bases, with 11 bases between. This CDR3 has 15 residues.

The rearrangement uses TRBV4-1 and TRBJ1-6; D is ambiguous. CDR1 and CDR2 from the germline V gene are MGHRA and YSYEKL. The CDR3 totals 15 residues. V lost 2 bases, J lost 7 bases, and 12 bases lay in between. The CDR3 sequence: CASSQPTNGNSPLHF. The CDR3 DNA reads as TGCGCCAGCAGCCAACCGACCAACGGGAATTCACCCCTCCACTTT.

This clonotype was seen ten or more times. V is TRBV20-1 and J is TRBJ2-3, with D uncertain. Germline V gene data show CDR1 as DFQATT and CDR2 as SNEGSKA (reference sequence). The CDR3 is 15 amino acids. V lost 5 bases and J lost 1, with 16 bases in between. As DNA, the CDR3 is TGCAGTGCTCCTGACACTACTCTACGCACAGATACGCAGTATTTT. Protein product: CSAPDTTLRTDTQYF.

This clonotype was counted at least ten times. The chain is built from TRBV12-3 or TRBV12-4 and TRBJ1-1, with TRBD1 matching 9 bases. Trimming removed 3 bases from V and 5 bases from J; junction bases left unmatched: 1. The CDR3 is 13 residues long. CDR3 DNA sequence: TGTGCCAGCAGTTTTGGGACAGGGACTGAAGCTTTCTTT. As protein: CASSFGTGTEAFF.

This clonotype was observed many times. The rearrangement links TRBV20-1 to TRBJ2-3; 10 bases are a match to TRBD2. V lost 5 bases, J lost 4 bases, and 3 bases stayed unmatched. The CDR3 extends over 13 amino acids. The V gene's germline CDR1 is DFQATT and CDR2 SNEGSKA (reference sequence). CDR3 sequence: CSAGAGGSDTQYF. The CDR3 nucleotides are TGCAGTGCTGGAGCGGGAGGGTCAGATACGCAGTATTTT.

This clonotype was observed at least ten times. The chain uses TRBV15 and TRBJ2-7; D remains ambiguous. This CDR3 is 15 amino acids long. V gave up 5 bases and J gave up 2 bases, with 16 bases separating them. Germline V gene sequence: CDR1 LNHNV, CDR2 YYDKDF (reference sequence). CDR3 sequence reads: CATSGAETHAYEQYF. CDR3 nucleotides: TGTGCCACCAGCGGTGCAGAGACTCATGCCTACGAGCAGTACTTC.

The J gene is TRBJ2-5, the V gene TRBV13; TRBD2 matches at 9 bases. Germline V CDR1 and CDR2: PRHDT, FYEKMQ (reference sequence). V shed 4 bases, J shed 0 bases, and the junction held 3 bases outside the gene matches. The CDR3 is 15 residues long. The CDR3 loop reads CASSYSGRYQETQYF. The CDR3 DNA reads TGTGCCAGCAGCTACAGCGGGAGGTACCAAGAGACCCAGTACTTC.

This clonotype was found once. A much larger clone sits a single nucleotide away, making a read error possible. The J gene is TRBJ2-7, the V gene TRBV4-2; 9 nucleotides line up with TRBD1. Per germline, CDR1 LGHNA and CDR2 YNFKEQ. V lost 0 bases to trimming and J lost 3 bases; unmatched junction nucleotides: 15. This CDR3 is built from 19 residues. The chain's CDR3 is CASSQEGGTGLFGGYEQYF. CDR3 bases: TGTGCCAGCAGCCAAGAGGGCGGGACAGGGCTATTCGGCGGCTACGAGCAGTACTTC.

This clonotype occurred a few times. CDR3 bases: TGTGCCAGTACCAGAGGGGTCCTGGATAACTATGGCTACACCTTC. Translated: CASTRGVLDNYGYTF. This chain connects TRBV19 to TRBJ1-2, with D possibly matching TRBD1 (5 bases). The CDR3 spans 15 residues. The germline CDR1 and CDR2 sequences are LNHDA and SQIVND (reference sequence). Trimming removed 7 bases from V and 1 base from J, with 16 bases in between.

This clonotype was observed many times. The V call is TRBV5-1, the J call TRBJ1-3, with TRBD1 matching over 10 bases. Germline V gives CDR1 SGHRS, CDR2 YFSETQ. This CDR3 has 14 residues. J was trimmed by 7 bases and V by 3 bases; bases with no gene match: 4. The CDR3 sequence: CASSSGQGTNTIYF. The CDR3 DNA follows: TGCGCCAGCAGCTCGGGACAGGGGACGAACACCATATATTTT. Together with reference TRBV5-1 and TRBJ1-3, the CDR3 gives the full variable domain: KAGVTQTPRYLIKTRGQQVTLSCSPISGHRSVSWYQQTPGQGLQFLFEYFSETQRNKGNFPGRFSGRQFSNSRSEMNVSTLELGDSALYLCASSSGQGTNTIYFGEGSWLTVV.

This clonotype was seen many times. V is TRBV11-1 and J is TRBJ1-1; D gene ambiguous. V gave up 1 base and J gave up 10 bases, with 16 bases separating them. The CDR3 consists of 14 residues. Germline V CDR1 and CDR2: SGHAT, FQDESV (reference sequence). This chain's CDR3 is CASSLVSLAGRAFF. CDR3 in DNA: TGTGCCAGCAGCTTAGTCTCTTTGGCCGGTCGAGCTTTCTTT.

The sample holds many counts of this clonotype. V gene TRBV11-3 combines with J gene TRBJ2-5; unclear D gene. Trimming took 5 bases from V and 4 from J, leaving 8 bases between them. Germline values: CDR1 SGHNT, CDR2 YENEEA. The CDR3 totals 12 residues. This CDR3 is CASSPRLETQYF. CDR3 nucleotides: TGTGCCAGCAGCCCCCGTCTAGAGACCCAGTACTTC.

The chain combines TRBV24-1 with TRBJ2-3; maybe TRBD1 (6 bases). There are 16 residues in the CDR3. V gave up 4 bases and J gave up 3 bases, with 16 bases separating them. Germline V gene data show CDR1 as KGHDR and CDR2 as SFDVKD. CDR3 bases: TGTGCCACCAGTGAACGTACAGGGTTGGGGACAGATACGCAGTATTTT. Protein product: CATSERTGLGTDTQYF.

This clonotype occurred many times. V usage is TRBV5-1 and J usage is TRBJ2-1; 7 nucleotides align to TRBD2. CDR1 is SGHRS and CDR2 is YFSETQ in the germline V gene. The CDR3 runs 19 residues. The V segment lost 0 bases and the J segment 3 bases; nucleotides outside the gene matches: 15. CDR3 in amino acids: CASSLGFSLSSGDYNEQFF. CDR3 DNA: TGCGCCAGCAGCTTGGGTTTCAGTTTATCGAGCGGGGACTACAATGAGCAGTTCTTC.

At least ten counts were recorded for this clonotype. The chain joins TRBV28 to TRBJ1-1; 10 bases are a match to TRBD1. V shed 6 bases, J shed 3 bases, and the junction held 7 bases outside the gene matches. This CDR3 has 15 amino acids. Germline V gives CDR1 MDHEN, CDR2 SYDVKM. As DNA, the CDR3 is TGTGCCAGCAGCCGAGCCGGGACAGGGGACACTGAAGCTTTCTTT. This translates into CASSRAGTGDTEAFF. Complete variable domain (other parts from reference TRBV28 and TRBJ1-1): DVKVTQSSRYLVKRTGEKVFLECVQDMDHENMFWYRQDPGLGLRLIYFSYDVKMKEKGDIPEGYSVSREKKERFSLILESASTNQTSMYLCASSRAGTGDTEAFFGQGTRLTVV.

This clonotype has ten or more counts. Here the CDR3 reads CASSSWTKPNMNTEAFF. DNA for the CDR3: TGTGCCAGCAGTTCATGGACAAAACCGAATATGAACACTGAAGCTTTCTTT. The V call is TRBV6-1, the J call TRBJ1-1, with TRBD1 as a possible D gene (5 bases). Germline lookup yields CDR1 MNHNS and CDR2 SASEGT. This CDR3 region has 17 residues. V was clipped by 5 bases and J by 0 bases, with 19 bases between them.

The table lists this clonotype with many counts. This sequence joins TRBV7-2 and TRBJ2-7, with 7 bases aligning to TRBD2. Trimming removed 5 bases from V and 6 bases from J; junction bases left unmatched: 10. The CDR3 covers 14 residues. In germline, CDR1 is SGHTA, CDR2 FQGNSA. In DNA, the CDR3 is TGTGCCAGCAGCCCGCCATGGGAGGGTGTCGAGCAGTACTTC. Translating it yields CASSPPWEGVEQYF.

This clonotype was seen ten or more times. The chain couples TRBV11-3 to TRBJ1-1; the match to TRBD1 covers 8 bases. After removal of 5 bases from V and 10 bases from J, the junction contained 3 bases not matched to a gene. Germline V gives CDR1 SGHNT, CDR2 YENEEA. The CDR3 runs to 11 residues. CDR3 sequence reads: CASSAGQGAFF. CDR3 sequence (DNA): TGTGCCAGCAGCGCCGGACAGGGAGCTTTCTTT. Complete variable domain (other parts from reference TRBV11-3 and TRBJ1-1): EAGVVQSPRYKIIEKKQPVAFWCNPISGHNTLYWYLQNLGQGPELLIRYENEEAVDDSQLPKDRFSAERLKGVDSTLKIQPAELGDSAVYLCASSAGQGAFFGQGTRLTVV.

This clonotype came up many times. The CDR3 nucleotides are TGTGCCAGCAGTGCCAGACTAGCGGGAGTAACCGAGCAGTACTTC. This codes for CASSARLAGVTEQYF. V and J are TRBV28 and TRBJ2-7; TRBD2 aligns across 12 bases. The CDR3 runs 15 residues. CDR1 and CDR2 (germline): MDHEN, SYDVKM. V shed 5 bases and J 6 bases; nucleotides not matched to a gene: 8.

This clonotype was counted at least ten times. CDR3 in amino acids: CASTIGYYNSPLHF. The DNA of the CDR3 is TGTGCCAGCACGATTGGGTACTATAATTCACCCCTCCACTTT. The genes are TRBV6-1 and TRBJ1-6, with unresolved D. The CDR3 is 14 amino acids. CDR1 and CDR2 from the germline V gene are MNHNS and SASEGT. The germline V and J ends were trimmed by 7 bases and 3 bases, with 10 bases remaining between them.

On this clonotype itself: Given a much more abundant clone one base away, this may be a read error. V and J are TRBV5-1 and TRBJ2-5; D perhaps matches TRBD1 (6 bases). The germline V and J ends were trimmed by 7 bases and 2 bases, with 12 bases remaining between them. Germline V gene data show CDR1 as SGHRS and CDR2 as YFSETQ. The CDR3 is made up of 13 amino acids. In DNA, the CDR3 is TGCGCCAGCGGGGGCCAGATACAAGAGACCCAGTACTTC. Protein sequence: CASGGQIQETQYF.